The 17 T cell receptor beta chains listed next were all sequenced from one sample in a study of vaccination and CD4 T cells after COVID-19. Treatment described: approximately 10-day PBMC culture with coronavirus spike peptide pools or control peptides (ViraFEST assay). What these receptors recognize is not known. Cultured CD4+ T-cell DNA underwent Oncomine TCR Beta short-read sequencing. TCRdb independently ran MiXCR on the PCR reads; one entry per CDR3 protein. The data show approximately 20,000 distinct CDR3 sequences, with about 52% seen just once and about 4.9% held by the top ten. Input material: CD4+ T cells from blood, cultured in vitro. These receptors were collected from a human donor who had recovered from COVID-19.

The chain joins TRBV6-2 or TRBV6-3 to TRBJ2-7; D possibly corresponds to TRBD2 (5 bases). The CDR3 runs 15 residues. CDR1 is MNHEY, CDR2 SVGEGT, per germline. Between the trimmed V and J ends, which lost 0 bases and 1 base, there was a span of 10 bases. Here the CDR3 DNA reads TGTGCCAGCAGTTACTCTGCGGGTGCTTCCTACGAGCAGTACTTC. Protein: CASSYSAGASYEQYF.

In this sample, this clonotype turned up a few times. The chain employs TRBV5-4 and TRBJ2-3; possibly TRBD2 for D (7 bases). CDR1 is SGHNT and CDR2 is YYREEE in the germline V gene (reference sequence). V was trimmed by 4 bases and J by 0 bases, leaving 9 bases between them. This CDR3 region has 14 residues. CDR3 in DNA: TGTGCCAGCAGCAGGGGGGGAAGCACAGATACGCAGTATTTT. Amino acids: CASSRGGSTDTQYF.

This chain connects TRBV27 to TRBJ2-3; tentatively, D is TRBD2 (5 bases). Germline-derived CDR1 and CDR2 are MNHEY and SMNVEV (reference sequence). The germline V and J ends were trimmed by 5 bases and 2 bases, with 8 bases remaining between them. The CDR3 is 13 residues long. Written as DNA, the CDR3 is TGTGCCAGCAGTAGCGGTGCCACAGATACGCAGTATTTT. Amino acid sequence: CASSSGATDTQYF.

The sample holds a few counts of this clonotype. J is TRBJ1-4 and V is TRBV15, with 9 bases identical to TRBD1. This CDR3 is 16 amino acids long. V trimming: 2 bases; J trimming: 4 bases; junction bases outside the gene matches: 5. Per germline, CDR1 LNHNV and CDR2 YYDKDF (reference sequence). CDR3 sequence: CATSRLQGAGNEKLFF. The CDR3 nucleotides are TGTGCCACCAGCAGATTACAGGGGGCCGGTAATGAAAAACTGTTTTTT.

This clonotype was seen more than once but under ten times. The V call is TRBV29-1, the J call TRBJ1-2, with 8 bases matching TRBD1. V trimming: 6 bases; J trimming: 4 bases; junction bases outside the gene matches: 7. This CDR3 has 13 residues. Germline CDR1 is SQVTM and CDR2 is ANQGSEA. DNA of the CDR3: TGCAGCGTCCGGACAGGGATTACCTATGGCTACACCTTC. This sequence encodes CSVRTGITYGYTF.

This clonotype was observed a handful of times. This chain uses TRBV5-4 with TRBJ2-5, with 8 bases fitting TRBD1. Germline-derived CDR1 and CDR2 are SGHNT and YYREEE (reference sequence). This CDR3 comprises 15 residues. V dropped 0 bases and J dropped 1; count of bases not matched to a gene: 2. The CDR3 coding sequence is TGTGCCAGCAGCTTGGGCGACAGGGGCCAAGAGACCCAGTACTTC. As protein: CASSLGDRGQETQYF. The complete variable domain, with remaining parts taken from reference TRBV5-4 and TRBJ2-5, reads ETGVTQSPTHLIKTRGQQVTLRCSSQSGHNTVSWYQQALGQGPQFIFQYYREEENGRGNFPPRFSGLQFPNYSSELNVNALELDDSALYLCASSLGDRGQETQYFGPGTRLLVL.

This rearrangement joins TRBV24-1 to TRBJ2-5; 8 bases align to TRBD1. The junction had 14 bases not matched to a gene; V was cut back by 3 bases and J by 3 bases. The CDR3 is 18 amino acids. Per germline, CDR1 KGHDR and CDR2 SFDVKD. The CDR3 DNA follows: TGTGCCACCAGTGATCCTTATACCCAGGGGGCTTTTGAAGAGACCCAGTACTTC. As protein: CATSDPYTQGAFEETQYF.

The V gene is TRBV20-1, the J gene TRBJ2-3, with unresolved D. The CDR3 is 12 residues long. V was pared by 6 bases and J by 6 bases, with 13 bases between. Germline V gene lookup returns CDR1 DFQATT and CDR2 SNEGSKA (reference sequence). The CDR3 region has the DNA TGCAGTGCCTTGCGGAGCCCTGATACGCAGTATTTT. Protein sequence: CSALRSPDTQYF.

This clonotype turned up a few times. The chain recombines TRBV6-4 with TRBJ2-2; the D is unclear. Trimming shortened V by 0 bases and J by 3 bases, and 5 bases separated the two germline ends. In germline, CDR1 is MRHNA, CDR2 SNTAGT. This CDR3 contains 14 residues. In DNA form, the CDR3 reads TGTGCCAGCAGTGACTCAGCCGACACCGGGGAGCTGTTTTTT. Translated, it gives CASSDSADTGELFF.

This chain uses TRBV6-1 with TRBJ2-5; tentative D call: TRBD2 (6 bases). The CDR3 runs 13 residues. V dropped 4 bases and J dropped 4 bases, with 10 bases sitting between them. The V gene's germline CDR1 is MNHNS and CDR2 SASEGT. The CDR3 loop reads CASSVGGRETQYF. As DNA, the CDR3 is TGTGCCAGCAGTGTTGGAGGGAGAGAGACCCAGTACTTC.

Comments on this clonotype: One junction end does not reproduce the germline sequence, and a read error may be involved. The chain has TRBV7-2 and TRBJ2-3, with D possibly TRBD1 on 6 matching bases. CDR1 SGHTA and CDR2 FQGNSA come from the germline V gene. This CDR3 is built from 14 residues. The chain's CDR3 is CASSLDLGAVTPRF. For the CDR3, the DNA is TGTGCCAGCAGCTTAGATTTGGGGGCCGTTACTCCCCGTTTT.

This clonotype was picked up a small number of times. This chain connects TRBV20-1 to TRBJ1-1; 9 nucleotides agree with TRBD1. J gave up 10 bases and V 3 bases, and 9 bases lay outside the gene matches. Per germline, CDR1 DFQATT and CDR2 SNEGSKA (reference sequence). The CDR3 runs 13 residues. The CDR3 loop reads CSASHRGLLGAFF. Here the CDR3 DNA reads TGCAGTGCTAGTCACAGGGGGCTACTCGGAGCTTTCTTT.

The chain has TRBV10-1 and TRBJ2-3; D may be TRBD1 or TRBD2 (5 bases each). This CDR3 has 14 residues. Germline V lookup: CDR1 WNHNN, CDR2 SYGVQD (reference sequence). V was clipped by 4 bases and J by 4 bases, with 12 bases between them. The chain's CDR3 is CASSVRDQADTQYF. As DNA, the CDR3 is TGCGCCAGCAGTGTACGGGACCAGGCAGATACGCAGTATTTT.

The chain recombines TRBV30 with TRBJ1-1, with unresolved D. The V gene's germline CDR1 is GTSNPN and CDR2 SVGIG (reference sequence). Trimming stripped 3 bases from V and 2 bases from J, with 4 bases between. The CDR3 consists of 11 residues. The CDR3 sequence is CAWSVNTEAFF. The DNA of the CDR3 is TGTGCCTGGAGCGTAAACACTGAAGCTTTCTTT. The variable domain in full, completed from reference TRBV30 and TRBJ1-1, reads SQTIHQWPATLVQPVGSPLSLECTVEGTSNPNLYWYRQAAGRGLQLLFYSVGIGQISSEVPQNLSASRPQDRQFILSSKKLLLSDSGFYLCAWSVNTEAFFGQGTRLTVV.

This clonotype was recorded a few times. This rearrangement joins TRBV10-3 to TRBJ2-3, with 8 positions matching TRBD2. V shed 6 bases and J 0 bases; nucleotides not matched to a gene: 5. CDR1 is ENHRY, CDR2 SYGVKD, per germline. The CDR3 loop spans 15 amino acids. CDR3 region: CAISRGGRSTDTQYF. CDR3 DNA sequence: TGTGCCATCAGCCGCGGGGGGCGAAGCACAGATACGCAGTATTTT.

The chain couples TRBV24-1 to TRBJ2-2, with D possibly being TRBD2 (5 bases). This CDR3 is built from 18 residues. CDR1 and CDR2 from the germline V gene are KGHDR and SFDVKD. The V and J ends lost 5 bases and 1 base respectively, with 19 bases between them. The CDR3 loop is CATSARINPRGNTGELFF. The CDR3 nucleotides read TGTGCCACCAGTGCCCGCATTAACCCACGGGGGAACACCGGGGAGCTGTTTTTT.

The chain combines TRBV20-1 with TRBJ2-1; D perhaps matches TRBD2 (6 bases). The ends were cut back, 6 bases at V and 5 bases at J, with 11 bases in the middle. This CDR3 has 12 amino acids. The germline V gene has CDR1 DFQATT and CDR2 SNEGSKA (reference sequence). The CDR3 sequence: CSAEPGDNEQFF. The CDR3 DNA reads as TGCAGTGCGGAACCGGGGGACAATGAGCAGTTCTTC.